This T cell receptor beta chain was recovered during a study of response to subunit inactivated influenza vaccine. TCRdb reprocessed the RT-PCR reads with MiXCR, giving one entry per CDR3 protein. The sample contains approximately 680,000 distinct CDR3 sequences, around a sixth of which appear only once. The germline gives CDR1 SQVTM, CDR2 ANQGSEA. J gave up 6 bases and V 3 bases, and 8 bases lay outside the gene matches. CDR3 length: 14 amino acids. The sequences come from PBMCs from blood, collected approximately 12 days after vaccination. This rearrangement joins TRBV29-1 to TRBJ2-3; 8 bases line up with TRBD2. The TCR was taken from a man in his forties or fifties who received an inactivated influenza vaccine. The CDR3 reads CSVETGGVVDTQYF. The DNA for the CDR3 is TGCAGCGTTGAGACGGGAGGGGTTGTCGATACGCAGTATTTT.